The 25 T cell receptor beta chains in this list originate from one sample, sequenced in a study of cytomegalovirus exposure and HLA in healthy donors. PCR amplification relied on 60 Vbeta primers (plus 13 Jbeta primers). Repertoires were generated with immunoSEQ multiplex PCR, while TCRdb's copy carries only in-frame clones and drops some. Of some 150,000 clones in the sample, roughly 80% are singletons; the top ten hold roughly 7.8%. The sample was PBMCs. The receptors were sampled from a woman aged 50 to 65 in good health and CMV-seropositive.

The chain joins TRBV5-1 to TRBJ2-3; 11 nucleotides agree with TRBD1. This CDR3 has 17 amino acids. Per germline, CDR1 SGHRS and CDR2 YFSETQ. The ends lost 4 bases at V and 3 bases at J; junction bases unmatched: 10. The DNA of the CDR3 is TGCGCCAGCAGCACCGGGACAGGGGGTGATGGTACAGATACGCAGTATTTT. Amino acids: CASSTGTGGDGTDTQYF. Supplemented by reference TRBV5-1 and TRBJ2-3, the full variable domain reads KAGVTQTPRYLIKTRGQQVTLSCSPISGHRSVSWYQQTPGQGLQFLFEYFSETQRNKGNFPGRFSGRQFSNSRSEMNVSTLELGDSALYLCASSTGTGGDGTDTQYFGPGTRLTVL.

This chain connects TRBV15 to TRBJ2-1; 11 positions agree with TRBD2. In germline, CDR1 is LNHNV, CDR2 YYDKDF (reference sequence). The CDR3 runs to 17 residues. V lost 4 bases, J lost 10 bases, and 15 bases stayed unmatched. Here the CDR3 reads CATSKVTGTSGPREQFF. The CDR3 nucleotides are TGTGCCACCAGCAAAGTGACCGGGACTAGCGGACCACGGGAGCAGTTCTTC. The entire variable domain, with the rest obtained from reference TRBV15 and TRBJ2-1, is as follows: DAMVIQNPRYQVTQFGKPVTLSCSQTLNHNVMYWYQQKSSQAPKLLFHYYDKDFNNEADTPDNFQSRRPNTSFCFLDIRSPGLGDTAMYLCATSKVTGTSGPREQFFGPGTRLTVL.

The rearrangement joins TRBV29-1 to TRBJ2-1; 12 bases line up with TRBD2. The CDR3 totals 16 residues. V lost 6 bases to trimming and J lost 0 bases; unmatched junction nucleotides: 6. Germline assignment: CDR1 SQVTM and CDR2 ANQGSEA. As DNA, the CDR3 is TGCAGCGTCGGGACTAGCGGGCCAGGCTCCTACAATGAGCAGTTCTTC. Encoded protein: CSVGTSGPGSYNEQFF.

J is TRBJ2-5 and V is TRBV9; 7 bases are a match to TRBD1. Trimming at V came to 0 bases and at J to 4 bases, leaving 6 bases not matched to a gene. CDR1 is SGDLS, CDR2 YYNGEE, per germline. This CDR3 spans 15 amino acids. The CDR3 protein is CASSVASRGLETQYF. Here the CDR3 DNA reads TGTGCCAGCAGCGTAGCTTCGAGGGGGCTAGAGACCCAGTACTTC.

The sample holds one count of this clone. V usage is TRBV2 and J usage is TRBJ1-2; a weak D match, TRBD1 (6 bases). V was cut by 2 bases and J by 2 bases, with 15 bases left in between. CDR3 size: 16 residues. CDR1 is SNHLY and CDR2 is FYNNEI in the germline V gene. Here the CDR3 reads CASSEMDRKLNYGYTF. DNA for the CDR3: TGTGCCAGCAGTGAAATGGACAGAAAGCTAAACTATGGCTACACCTTC.

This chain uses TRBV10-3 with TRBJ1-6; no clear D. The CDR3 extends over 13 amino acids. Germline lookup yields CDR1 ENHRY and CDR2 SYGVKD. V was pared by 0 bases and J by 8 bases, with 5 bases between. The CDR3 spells CAISESRDSPLHF. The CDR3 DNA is TGTGCCATCAGTGAGTCACGGGATTCACCCCTCCACTTT.

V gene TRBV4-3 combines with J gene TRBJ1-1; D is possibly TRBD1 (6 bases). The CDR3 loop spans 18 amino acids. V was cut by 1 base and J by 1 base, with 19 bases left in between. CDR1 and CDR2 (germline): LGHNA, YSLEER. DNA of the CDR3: TGCGCCAGCAGCCAAGGTCTGGTCGATGGGACACCGAACACTGAAGCTTTCTTT. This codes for CASSQGLVDGTPNTEAFF.

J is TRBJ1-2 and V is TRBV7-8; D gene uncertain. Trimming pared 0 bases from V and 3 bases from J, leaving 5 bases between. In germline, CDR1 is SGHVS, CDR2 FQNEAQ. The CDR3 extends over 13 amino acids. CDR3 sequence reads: CASSLARDYGYTF. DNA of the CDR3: TGTGCCAGCAGCTTAGCCCGGGACTATGGCTACACCTTC.

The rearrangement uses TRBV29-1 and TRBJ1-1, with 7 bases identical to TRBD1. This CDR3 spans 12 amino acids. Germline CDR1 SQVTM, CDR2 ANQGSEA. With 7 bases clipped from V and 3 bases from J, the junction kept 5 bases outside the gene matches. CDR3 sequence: CSGGQDHTEAFF. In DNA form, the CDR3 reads TGCAGCGGTGGACAGGATCACACTGAAGCTTTCTTT.

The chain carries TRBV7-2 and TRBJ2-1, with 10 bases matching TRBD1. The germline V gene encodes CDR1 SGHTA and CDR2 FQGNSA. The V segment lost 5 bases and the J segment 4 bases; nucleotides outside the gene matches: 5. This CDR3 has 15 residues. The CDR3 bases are TGTGCCAGCAGCGCCCGACAGGGGGCGTACAATGAGCAGTTCTTC. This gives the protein CASSARQGAYNEQFF. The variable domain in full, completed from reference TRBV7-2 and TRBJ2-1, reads GAGVSQSPSNKVTEKGKDVELRCDPISGHTALYWYRQSLGQGLEFLIYFQGNSAPDKSGLPSDRFSAERTGGSVSTLTIQRTQQEDSAVYLCASSARQGAYNEQFFGPGTRLTVL.

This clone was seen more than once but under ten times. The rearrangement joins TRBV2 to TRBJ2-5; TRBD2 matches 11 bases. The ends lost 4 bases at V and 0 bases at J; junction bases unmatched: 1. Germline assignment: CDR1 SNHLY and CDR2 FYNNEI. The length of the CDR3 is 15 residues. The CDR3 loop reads CASSGLAGNQETQYF. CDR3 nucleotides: TGTGCCAGCAGTGGACTAGCGGGAAACCAAGAGACCCAGTACTTC.

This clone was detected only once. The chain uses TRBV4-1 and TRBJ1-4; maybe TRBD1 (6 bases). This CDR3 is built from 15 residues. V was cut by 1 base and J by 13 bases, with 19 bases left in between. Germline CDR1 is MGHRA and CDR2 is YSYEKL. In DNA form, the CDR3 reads TGCGCCAGCAGCCAAGGAATGAACGGAGCCAGGGGACTGTTTTTT. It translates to CASSQGMNGARGLFF.

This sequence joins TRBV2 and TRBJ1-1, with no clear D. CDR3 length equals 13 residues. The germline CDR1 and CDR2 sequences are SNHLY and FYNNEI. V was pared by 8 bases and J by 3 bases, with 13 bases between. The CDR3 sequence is CASGILSDTEAFF. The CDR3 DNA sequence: TGTGCCAGCGGAATACTCAGCGACACTGAAGCTTTCTTT.

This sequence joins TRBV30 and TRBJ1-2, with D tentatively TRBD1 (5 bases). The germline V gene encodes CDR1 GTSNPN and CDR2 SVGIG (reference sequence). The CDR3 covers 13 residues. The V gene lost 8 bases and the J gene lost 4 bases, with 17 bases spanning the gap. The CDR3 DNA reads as TGTGCCACCCTTCGGCTGGGGGGCTATGGCTACACCTTC. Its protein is CATLRLGGYGYTF.

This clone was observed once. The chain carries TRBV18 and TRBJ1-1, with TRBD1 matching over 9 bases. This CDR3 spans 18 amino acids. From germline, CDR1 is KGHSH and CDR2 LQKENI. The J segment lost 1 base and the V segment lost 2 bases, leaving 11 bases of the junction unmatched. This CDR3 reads CASSPVRDRVPGNTEAFF. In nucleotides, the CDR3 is TGTGCCAGCTCACCAGTTAGGGACAGGGTCCCCGGGAACACTGAAGCTTTCTTT.

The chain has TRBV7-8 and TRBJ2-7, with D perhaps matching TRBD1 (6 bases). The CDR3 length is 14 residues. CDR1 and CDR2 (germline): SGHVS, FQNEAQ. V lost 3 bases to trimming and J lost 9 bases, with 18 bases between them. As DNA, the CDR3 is TGTGCCAGCAGCTTCCGGGACACCCGATCCTTGCAGTACTTC. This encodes CASSFRDTRSLQYF.

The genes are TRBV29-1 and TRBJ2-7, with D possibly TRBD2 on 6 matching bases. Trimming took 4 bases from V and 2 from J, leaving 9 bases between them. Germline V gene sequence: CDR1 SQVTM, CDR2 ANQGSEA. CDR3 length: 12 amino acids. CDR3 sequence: CSVGDFTYEQYF. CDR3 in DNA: TGCAGCGTTGGGGACTTCACCTACGAGCAGTACTTC.

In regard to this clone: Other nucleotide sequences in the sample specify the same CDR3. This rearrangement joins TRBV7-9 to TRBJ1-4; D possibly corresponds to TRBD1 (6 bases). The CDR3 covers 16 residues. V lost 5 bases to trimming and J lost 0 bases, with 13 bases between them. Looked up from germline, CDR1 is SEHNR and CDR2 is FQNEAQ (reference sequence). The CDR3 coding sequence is TGTGCCAGCAGCCTCATCTCAGGGGCAACTAATGAAAAACTGTTTTTT. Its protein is CASSLISGATNEKLFF. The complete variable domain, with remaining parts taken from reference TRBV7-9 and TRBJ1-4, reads DTGVSQNPRHKITKRGQNVTFRCDPISEHNRLYWYRQTLGQGPEFLTYFQNEAQLEKSRLLSDRFSAERPKGSFSTLEIQRTEQGDSAMYLCASSLISGATNEKLFFGSGTQLSVL.

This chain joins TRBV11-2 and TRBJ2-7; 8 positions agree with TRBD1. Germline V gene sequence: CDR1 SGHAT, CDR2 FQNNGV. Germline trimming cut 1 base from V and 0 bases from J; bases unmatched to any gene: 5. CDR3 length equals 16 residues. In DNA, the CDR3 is TGTGCCAGCAGCTTAGGAGGGGGGACAGGCTCCTACGAGCAGTACTTC. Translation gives CASSLGGGTGSYEQYF.

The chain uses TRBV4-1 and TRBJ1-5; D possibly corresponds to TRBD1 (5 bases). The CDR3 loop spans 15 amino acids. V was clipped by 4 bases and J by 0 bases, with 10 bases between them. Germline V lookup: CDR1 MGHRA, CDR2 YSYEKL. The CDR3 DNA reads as TGCGCCAGCAGCCGCGGGGGACTTAGCAATCAGCCCCAGCATTTT. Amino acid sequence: CASSRGGLSNQPQHF.

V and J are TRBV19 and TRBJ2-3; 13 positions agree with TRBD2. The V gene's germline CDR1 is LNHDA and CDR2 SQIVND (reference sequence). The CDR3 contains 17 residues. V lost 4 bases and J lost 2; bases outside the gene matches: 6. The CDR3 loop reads CASSTTSGGASTDTQYF. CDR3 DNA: TGTGCCAGTAGTACAACTAGCGGGGGGGCCTCCACAGATACGCAGTATTTT.

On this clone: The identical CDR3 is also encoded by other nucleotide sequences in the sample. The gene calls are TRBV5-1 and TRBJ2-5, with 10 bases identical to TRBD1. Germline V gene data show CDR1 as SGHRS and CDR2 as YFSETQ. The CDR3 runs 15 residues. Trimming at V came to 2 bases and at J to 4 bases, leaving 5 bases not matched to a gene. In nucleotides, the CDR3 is TGCGCCAGCAGCTTAGGTGGACAGGGGGGAGAGACCCAGTACTTC. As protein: CASSLGGQGGETQYF.

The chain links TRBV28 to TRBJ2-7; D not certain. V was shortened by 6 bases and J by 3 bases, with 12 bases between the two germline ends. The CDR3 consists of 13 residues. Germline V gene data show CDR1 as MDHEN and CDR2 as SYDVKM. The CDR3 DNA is TGTGCCAGCAGCCAAAACAGAAACTACGAGCAGTACTTC. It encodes CASSQNRNYEQYF. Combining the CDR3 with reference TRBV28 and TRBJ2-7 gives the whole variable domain DVKVTQSSRYLVKRTGEKVFLECVQDMDHENMFWYRQDPGLGLRLIYFSYDVKMKEKGDIPEGYSVSREKKERFSLILESASTNQTSMYLCASSQNRNYEQYFGPGTRLTVT.

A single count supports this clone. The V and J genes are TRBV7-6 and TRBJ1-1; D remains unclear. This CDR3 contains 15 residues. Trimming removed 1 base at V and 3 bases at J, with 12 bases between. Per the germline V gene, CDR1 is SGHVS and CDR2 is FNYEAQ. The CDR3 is CASSLGGGMDTEAFF. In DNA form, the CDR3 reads TGTGCCAGCAGCTTAGGCGGTGGAATGGACACTGAAGCTTTCTTT.

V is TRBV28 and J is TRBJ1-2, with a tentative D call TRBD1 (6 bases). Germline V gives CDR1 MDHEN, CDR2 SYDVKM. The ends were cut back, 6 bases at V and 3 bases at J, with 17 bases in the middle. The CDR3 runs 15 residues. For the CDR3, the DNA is TGTGCCAGCAGCTCTCCCGGACAGATTGACTATGGCTACACCTTC. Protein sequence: CASSSPGQIDYGYTF.